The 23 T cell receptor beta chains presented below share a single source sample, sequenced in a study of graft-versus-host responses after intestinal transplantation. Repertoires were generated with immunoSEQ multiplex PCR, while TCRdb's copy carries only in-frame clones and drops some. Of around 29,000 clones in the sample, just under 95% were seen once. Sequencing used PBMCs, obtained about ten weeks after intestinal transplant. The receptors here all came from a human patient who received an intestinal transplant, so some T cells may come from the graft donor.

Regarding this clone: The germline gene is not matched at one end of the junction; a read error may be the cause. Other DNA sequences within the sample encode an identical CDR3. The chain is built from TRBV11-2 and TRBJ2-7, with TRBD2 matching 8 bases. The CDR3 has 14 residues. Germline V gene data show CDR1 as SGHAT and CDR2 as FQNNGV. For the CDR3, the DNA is TGCGCCAGCAGCTTAGGAGCGGGAGCCTCCGAGCAGTACTTC. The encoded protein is CASSLGAGASEQYF.

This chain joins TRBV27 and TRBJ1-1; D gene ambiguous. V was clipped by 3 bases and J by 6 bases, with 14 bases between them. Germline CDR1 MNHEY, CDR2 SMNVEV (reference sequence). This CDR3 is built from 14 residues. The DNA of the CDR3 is TGTGCCAGCAGTTTTTTCTCGAGCGGGGCTGAAGCTTTCTTT. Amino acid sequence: CASSFFSSGAEAFF.

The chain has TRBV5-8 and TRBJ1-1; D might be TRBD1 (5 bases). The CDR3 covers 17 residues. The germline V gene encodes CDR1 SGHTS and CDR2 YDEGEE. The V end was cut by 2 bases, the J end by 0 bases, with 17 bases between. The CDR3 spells CASSFQGPLWMNTEAFF. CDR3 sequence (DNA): TGTGCCAGCAGCTTTCAGGGACCTTTGTGGATGAACACTGAAGCTTTCTTT.

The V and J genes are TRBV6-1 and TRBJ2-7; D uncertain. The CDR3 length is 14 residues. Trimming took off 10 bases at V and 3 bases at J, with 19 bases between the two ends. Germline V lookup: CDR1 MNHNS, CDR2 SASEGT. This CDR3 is CAILDTVLGYEQYF. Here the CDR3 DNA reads TGTGCCATCCTCGACACGGTTTTGGGCTACGAGCAGTACTTC.

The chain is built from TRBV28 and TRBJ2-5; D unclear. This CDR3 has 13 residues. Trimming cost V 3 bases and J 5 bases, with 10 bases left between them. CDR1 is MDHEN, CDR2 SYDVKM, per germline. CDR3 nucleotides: TGTGCCAGCAGTTTCTCCGGTTGGGAGACCCAGTACTTC. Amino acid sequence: CASSFSGWETQYF.

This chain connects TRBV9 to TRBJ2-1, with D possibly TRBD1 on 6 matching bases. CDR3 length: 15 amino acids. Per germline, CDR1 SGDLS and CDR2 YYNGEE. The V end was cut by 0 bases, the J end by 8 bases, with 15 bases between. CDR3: CASSVVVRPGDEQFF. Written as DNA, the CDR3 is TGTGCCAGCAGCGTAGTGGTGCGACCAGGGGATGAGCAGTTCTTC.

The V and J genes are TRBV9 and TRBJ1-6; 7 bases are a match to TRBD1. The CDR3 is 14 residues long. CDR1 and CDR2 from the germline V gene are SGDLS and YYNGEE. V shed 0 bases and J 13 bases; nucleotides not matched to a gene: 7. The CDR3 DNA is TGTGCCAGCAGCGTAGGACCAGGGGGGCAGCCCCTCCACTTT. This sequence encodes CASSVGPGGQPLHF. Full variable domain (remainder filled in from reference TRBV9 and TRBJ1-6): DSGVTQTPKHLITATGQRVTLRCSPRSGDLSVYWYQQSLDQGLQFLIQYYNGEERAKGNILERFSAQQFPDLHSELNLSSLELGDSALYFCASSVGPGGQPLHFGNGTRLTVT.

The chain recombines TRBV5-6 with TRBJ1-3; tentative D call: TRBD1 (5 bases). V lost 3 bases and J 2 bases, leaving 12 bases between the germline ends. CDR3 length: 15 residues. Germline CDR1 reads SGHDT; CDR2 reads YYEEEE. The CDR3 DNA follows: TGTGCCAGCAGCTCCTGGGGGGGGGCTGGAAACACCATATATTTT. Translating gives CASSSWGGAGNTIYF.

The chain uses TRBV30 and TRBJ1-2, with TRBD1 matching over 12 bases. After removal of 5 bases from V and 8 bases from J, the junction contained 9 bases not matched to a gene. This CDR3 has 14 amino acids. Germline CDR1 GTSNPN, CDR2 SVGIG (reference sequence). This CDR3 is CAWRPGQGARGYTF. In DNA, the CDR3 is TGTGCCTGGCGGCCGGGACAGGGGGCTCGAGGCTACACCTTC.

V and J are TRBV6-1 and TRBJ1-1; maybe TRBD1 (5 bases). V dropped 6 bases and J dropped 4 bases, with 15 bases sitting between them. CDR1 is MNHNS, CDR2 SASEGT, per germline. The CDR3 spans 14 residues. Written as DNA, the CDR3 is TGTGCCAGCAGCGTCTTGGGACGAGCCACTGAAGCTTTCTTT. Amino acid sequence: CASSVLGRATEAFF.

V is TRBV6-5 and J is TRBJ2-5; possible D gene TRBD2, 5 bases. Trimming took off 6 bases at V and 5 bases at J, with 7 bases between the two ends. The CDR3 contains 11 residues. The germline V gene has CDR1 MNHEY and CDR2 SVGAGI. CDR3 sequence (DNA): TGTGCCAGCAGGAGAGGGGAGACCCAGTACTTC. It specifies CASRRGETQYF.

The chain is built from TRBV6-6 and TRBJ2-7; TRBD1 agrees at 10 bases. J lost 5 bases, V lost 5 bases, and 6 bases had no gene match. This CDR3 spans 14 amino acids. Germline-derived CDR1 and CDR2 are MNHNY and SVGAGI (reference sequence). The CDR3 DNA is TGTGCCAGCAGTCGCTGGACAGGGGGAAACGAGCAGTACTTC. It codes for CASSRWTGGNEQYF.

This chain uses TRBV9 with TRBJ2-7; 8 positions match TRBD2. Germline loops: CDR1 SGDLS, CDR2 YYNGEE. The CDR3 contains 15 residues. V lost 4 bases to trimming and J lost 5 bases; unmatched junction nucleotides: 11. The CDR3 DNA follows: TGTGCCAGCAGCATCGGACTAGCAAAGAGCGACGAGCAGTACTTC. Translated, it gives CASSIGLAKSDEQYF.

The CDR3 DNA reads TGTGCCAGCAGTTGGACAGGGGGCTGGAACGAGCAGTACTTC. Protein: CASSWTGGWNEQYF. The rearrangement links TRBV6-1 to TRBJ2-7; 11 bases fit TRBD1. This CDR3 is built from 14 residues. Trimming removed 5 bases from V and 5 bases from J; junction bases left unmatched: 5. The germline V gene has CDR1 MNHNS and CDR2 SASEGT.

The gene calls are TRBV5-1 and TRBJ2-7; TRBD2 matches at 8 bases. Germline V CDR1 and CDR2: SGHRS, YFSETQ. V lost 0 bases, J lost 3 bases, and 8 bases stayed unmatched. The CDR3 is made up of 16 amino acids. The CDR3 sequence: CASSLGASGLFYEQYF. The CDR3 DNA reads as TGCGCCAGCAGCTTGGGGGCTAGCGGGTTATTCTACGAGCAGTACTTC.

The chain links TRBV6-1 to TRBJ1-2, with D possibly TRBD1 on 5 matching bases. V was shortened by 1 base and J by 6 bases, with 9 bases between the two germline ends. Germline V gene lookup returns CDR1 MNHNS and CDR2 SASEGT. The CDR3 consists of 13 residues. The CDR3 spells CASSEGGIDGYTF. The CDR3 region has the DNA TGTGCCAGCAGTGAAGGGGGGATAGATGGCTACACCTTC.

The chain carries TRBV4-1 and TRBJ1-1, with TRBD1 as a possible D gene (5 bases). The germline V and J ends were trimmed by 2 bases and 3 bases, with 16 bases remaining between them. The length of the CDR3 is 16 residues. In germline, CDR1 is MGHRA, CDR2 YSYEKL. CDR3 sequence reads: CASSQLGGARDTEAFF. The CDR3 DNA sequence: TGCGCCAGCAGCCAATTAGGCGGGGCTCGGGACACTGAAGCTTTCTTT.

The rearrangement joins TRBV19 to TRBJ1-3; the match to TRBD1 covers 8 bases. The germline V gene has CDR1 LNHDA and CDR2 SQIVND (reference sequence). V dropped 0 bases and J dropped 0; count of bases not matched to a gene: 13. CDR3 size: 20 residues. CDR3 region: CASSIENQDRGLISGNTIYF. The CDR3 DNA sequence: TGTGCCAGTAGTATAGAAAACCAAGACAGGGGACTGATCTCTGGAAACACCATATATTTT.

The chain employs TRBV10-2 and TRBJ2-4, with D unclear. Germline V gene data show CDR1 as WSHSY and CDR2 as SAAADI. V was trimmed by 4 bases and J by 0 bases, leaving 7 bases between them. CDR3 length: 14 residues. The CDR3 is CASSVSPAKNIQYF. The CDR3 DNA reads TGCGCCAGCAGTGTGAGCCCAGCCAAAAACATTCAGTACTTC.

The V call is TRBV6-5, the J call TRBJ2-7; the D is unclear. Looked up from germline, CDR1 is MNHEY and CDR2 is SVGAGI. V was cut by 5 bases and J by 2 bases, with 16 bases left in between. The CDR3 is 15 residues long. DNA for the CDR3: TGTGCCAGCAGTCCCTTCCGGGCCCCCACCTACGAGCAGTACTTC. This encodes CASSPFRAPTYEQYF.

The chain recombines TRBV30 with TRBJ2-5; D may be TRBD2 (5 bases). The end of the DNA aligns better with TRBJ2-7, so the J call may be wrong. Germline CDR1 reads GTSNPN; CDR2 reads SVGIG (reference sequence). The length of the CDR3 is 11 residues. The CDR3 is CAWSVRGEQYF. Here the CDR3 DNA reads TGTGCCTGGAGTGTACGGGGCGAGCAGTACTTC.

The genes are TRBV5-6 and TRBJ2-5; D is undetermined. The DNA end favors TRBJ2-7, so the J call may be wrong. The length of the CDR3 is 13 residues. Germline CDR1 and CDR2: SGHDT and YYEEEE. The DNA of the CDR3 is TGTGCCAGCAGCTTAAACAGCTTCTACGAGCAGTACTTC. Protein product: CASSLNSFYEQYF.

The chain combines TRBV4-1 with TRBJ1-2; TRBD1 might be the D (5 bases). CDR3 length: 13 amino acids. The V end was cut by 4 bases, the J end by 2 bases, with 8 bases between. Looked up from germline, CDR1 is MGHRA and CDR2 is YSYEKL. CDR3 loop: CASSLGENYGYTF. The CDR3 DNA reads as TGCGCCAGCAGCCTGGGGGAAAACTATGGCTACACCTTC.